The T cell receptor (beta chain) under discussion was sequenced for a study of a mutant IDH1 vaccine in newly diagnosed glioma (dated by TCRdb to the early 2020s). Context from the whole study: Patients were given eight vaccinations, in weeks 1, 3, 5, 7, 11, 15, 19 and 23, which matched visits V03 through V10. Vaccination was initiated 4-6 weeks after radiotherapy alone, or concurrently with temozolomide cycles in the chemotherapy-containing groups. The approximately 32 treated patients were approximately 60% male and approximately 40% female, with a mean age of around 40 years. Before enrollment, most patients had been given radiochemotherapy with temozolomide as standard therapy, while the rest had received either radiotherapy alone or temozolomide alone. Peripheral blood samples were drawn at six visits, namely V03 (baseline), V05, V07, V10, V12 and V13. Longitudinal TCRB deep sequencing was done for 25 treated patients, wherever samples were available for exploratory analyses.

The study at large found these results: Selection of PBMC samples for TCRB deep sequencing was based on availability. The authors noted that analyses of patient blood samples could not be reproduced because of sample limitations. Changes in the top peripheral T cell clonotypes picked up by TCRB sequencing did not appear to be linked to pseudoprogression. Vaccine-induced immune responses across multiple MHC alleles were detected in approximately 94% of patients.

The germline V gene specifies MRHNA as CDR1 and SNTAGT as CDR2. From the cysteine through the phenylalanine, the CDR3 covers 14 amino acids. Of the read, only the CDR3 DNA is kept; its 42 bases are in frame from base 1. V is trimmed back by 6 bases and J by 4 bases, and the junction contains 4 bases that no gene match accounts for. Turning to this clone: Its target antigen remains unknown. No base quality values were provided; no much bigger clone lies one nucleotide off.

The library came from the immunoSEQ multiplex PCR assay. Rearranged TCR beta chain sequences were amplified using the hsTCRB Kit according to the manufacturer's protocol. An Illumina MiSeq was used to sequence the TCRB libraries. As for how the authors treated the data: The proprietary platform of the kit vendor was used for demultiplexing, trimming and gene mapping. TCRdb limited this immuneACCESS table to in-frame rearrangements with V and J called. A share of clones is missing; checked studies link under half to unresolved V genes, and the rest is unexplained. V, J and clone size are taken as reported in that table, and D and trimming were inferred from the DNA itself. The sample table records over 60,000 clones; about nine tenths of these occur just once. The top ten clonotypes cover 1.5% to 2.5% of the sample. This specimen's time point label, interpreted: week 11, during vaccination. Every vaccine dose consisted of 300 ug of a 20-mer mutant IDH1 peptide in Montanide, administered subcutaneously together with topical imiquimod. All donors had newly diagnosed IDH1-mutant astrocytomas of WHO grade 3 or 4 that showed loss of nuclear ATRX. The samples were drawn from NOA16, a multicentre, single-arm, open-label phase I trial in Germany that tested a mutant IDH1 peptide vaccine in humans for the first time. Genomic DNA for TCRB sequencing was extracted from EDTA blood using the DNeasy Blood and Tissue Kit.

Source: PBMCs, taken from a glioma patient whose treatment included an IDH1 peptide vaccine. The V gene is TRBV6-4 and the J gene is TRBJ2-2; 8 bases in between match TRBD2. The receptor's source is a man aged 40-49 years with glioma. Here is the DNA: TGTGCCAGCAGCCCCGGGACTAGCACCGGGGAGCTGTTTTTT. It encodes CASSPGTSTGELFF.